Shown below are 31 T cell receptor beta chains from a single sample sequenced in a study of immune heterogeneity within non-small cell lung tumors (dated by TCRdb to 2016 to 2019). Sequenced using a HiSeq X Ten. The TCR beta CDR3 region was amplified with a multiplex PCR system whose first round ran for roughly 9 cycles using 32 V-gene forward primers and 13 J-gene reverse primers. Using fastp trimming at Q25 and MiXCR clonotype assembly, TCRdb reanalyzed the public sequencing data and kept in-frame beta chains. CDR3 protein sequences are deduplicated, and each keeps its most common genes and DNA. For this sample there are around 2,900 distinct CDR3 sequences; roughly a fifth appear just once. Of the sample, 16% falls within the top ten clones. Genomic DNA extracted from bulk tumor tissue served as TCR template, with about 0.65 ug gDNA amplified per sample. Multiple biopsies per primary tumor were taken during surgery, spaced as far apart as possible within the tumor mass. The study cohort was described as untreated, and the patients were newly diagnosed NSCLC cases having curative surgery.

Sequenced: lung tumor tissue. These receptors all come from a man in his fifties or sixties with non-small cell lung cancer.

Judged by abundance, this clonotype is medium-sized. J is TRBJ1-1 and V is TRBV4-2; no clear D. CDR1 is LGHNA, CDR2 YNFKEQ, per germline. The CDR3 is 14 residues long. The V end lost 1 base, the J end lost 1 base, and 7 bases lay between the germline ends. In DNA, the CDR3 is TGTGCCAGCAGCCAAGCGGACCGGAACACTGAAGCTTTCTTT. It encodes CASSQADRNTEAFF.

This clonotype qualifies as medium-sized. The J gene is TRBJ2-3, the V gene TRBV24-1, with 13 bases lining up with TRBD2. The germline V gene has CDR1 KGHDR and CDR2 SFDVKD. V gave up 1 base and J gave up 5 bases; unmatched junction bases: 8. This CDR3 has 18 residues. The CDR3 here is CATSDLSGLAGEGDTQYF. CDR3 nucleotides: TGTGCCACCAGTGATTTATCCGGACTAGCGGGGGAGGGAGATACGCAGTATTTT.

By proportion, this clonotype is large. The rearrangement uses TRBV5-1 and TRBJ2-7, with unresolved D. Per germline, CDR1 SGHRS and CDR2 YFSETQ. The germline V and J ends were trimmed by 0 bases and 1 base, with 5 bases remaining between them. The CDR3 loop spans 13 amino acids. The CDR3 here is CASSLDLSYEQYF. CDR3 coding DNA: TGCGCCAGCAGCTTGGACTTGTCCTACGAGCAGTACTTC. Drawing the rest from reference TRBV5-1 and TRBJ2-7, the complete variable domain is KAGVTQTPRYLIKTRGQQVTLSCSPISGHRSVSWYQQTPGQGLQFLFEYFSETQRNKGNFPGRFSGRQFSNSRSEMNVSTLELGDSALYLCASSLDLSYEQYFGPGTRLTVT.

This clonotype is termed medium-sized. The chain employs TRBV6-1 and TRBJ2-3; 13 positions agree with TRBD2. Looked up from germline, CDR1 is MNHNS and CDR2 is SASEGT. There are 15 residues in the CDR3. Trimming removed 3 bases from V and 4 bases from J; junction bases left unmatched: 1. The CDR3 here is CASSEGLAGSDTQYF. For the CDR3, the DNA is TGTGCCAGCAGTGAGGGACTAGCGGGATCAGATACGCAGTATTTT.

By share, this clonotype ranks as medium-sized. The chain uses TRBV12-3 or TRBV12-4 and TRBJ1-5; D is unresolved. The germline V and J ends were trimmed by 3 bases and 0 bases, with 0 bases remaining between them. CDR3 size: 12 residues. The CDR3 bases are TGTGCCAGCAGTTTTAGCAATCAGCCCCAGCATTTT. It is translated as CASSFSNQPQHF.

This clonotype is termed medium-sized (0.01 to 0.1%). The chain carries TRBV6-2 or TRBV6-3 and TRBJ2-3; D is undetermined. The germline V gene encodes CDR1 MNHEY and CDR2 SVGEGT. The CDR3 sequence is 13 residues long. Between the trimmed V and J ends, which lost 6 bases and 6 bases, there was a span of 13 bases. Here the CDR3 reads CASRPTVSDTQYF. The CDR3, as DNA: TGTGCCAGCAGGCCCACTGTATCCGATACGCAGTATTTT.

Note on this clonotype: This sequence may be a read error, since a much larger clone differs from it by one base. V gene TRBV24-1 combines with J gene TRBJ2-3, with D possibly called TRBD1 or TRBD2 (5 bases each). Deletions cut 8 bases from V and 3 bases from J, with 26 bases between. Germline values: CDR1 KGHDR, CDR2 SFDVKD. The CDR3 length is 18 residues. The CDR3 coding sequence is TGTGCCACCACTGACCAGAAGACGGGACGTCAGAAAACAGATACGCAGTATTTT. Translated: CATTDQKTGRQKTDTQYF.

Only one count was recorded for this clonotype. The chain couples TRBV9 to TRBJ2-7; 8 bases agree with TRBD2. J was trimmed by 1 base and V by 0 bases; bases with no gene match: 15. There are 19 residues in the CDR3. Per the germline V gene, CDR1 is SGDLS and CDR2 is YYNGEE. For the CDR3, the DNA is TGTGCCAGCAGCGTAGGTTTTAGAAGCGGGAGTTTTTTATCCTACGAGCAGTACTTC. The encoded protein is CASSVGFRSGSFLSYEQYF. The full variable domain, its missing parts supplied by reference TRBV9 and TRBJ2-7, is DSGVTQTPKHLITATGQRVTLRCSPRSGDLSVYWYQQSLDQGLQFLIQYYNGEERAKGNILERFSAQQFPDLHSELNLSSLELGDSALYFCASSVGFRSGSFLSYEQYFGPGTRLTVT.

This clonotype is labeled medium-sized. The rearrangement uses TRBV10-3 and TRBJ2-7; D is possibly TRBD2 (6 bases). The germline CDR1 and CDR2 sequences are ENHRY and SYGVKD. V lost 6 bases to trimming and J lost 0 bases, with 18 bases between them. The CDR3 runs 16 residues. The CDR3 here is CAISGRLATSSYEQYF. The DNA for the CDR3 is TGTGCCATCAGCGGGCGCCTAGCGACGAGCTCCTACGAGCAGTACTTC.

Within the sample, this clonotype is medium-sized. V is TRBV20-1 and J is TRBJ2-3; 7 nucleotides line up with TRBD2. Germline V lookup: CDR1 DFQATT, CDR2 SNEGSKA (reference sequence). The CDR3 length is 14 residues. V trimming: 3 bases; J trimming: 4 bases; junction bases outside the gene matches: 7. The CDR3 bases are TGCAGTGCTAGGGCGACTAGCTATCCAGATACGCAGTATTTT. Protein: CSARATSYPDTQYF.

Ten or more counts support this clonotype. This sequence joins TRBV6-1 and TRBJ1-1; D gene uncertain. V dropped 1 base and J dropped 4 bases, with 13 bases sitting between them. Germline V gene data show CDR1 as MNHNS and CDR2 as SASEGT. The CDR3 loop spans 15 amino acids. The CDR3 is CASSEDNRLGTEAFF. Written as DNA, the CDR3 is TGTGCCAGCAGTGAAGATAACCGCTTGGGCACTGAAGCTTTCTTT.

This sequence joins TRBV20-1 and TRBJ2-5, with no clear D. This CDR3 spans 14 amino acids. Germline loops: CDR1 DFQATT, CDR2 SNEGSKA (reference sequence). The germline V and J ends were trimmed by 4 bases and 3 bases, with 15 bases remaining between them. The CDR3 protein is CSATTALTEETQYF. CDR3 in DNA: TGCAGTGCTACGACGGCCCTCACGGAAGAGACCCAGTACTTC.

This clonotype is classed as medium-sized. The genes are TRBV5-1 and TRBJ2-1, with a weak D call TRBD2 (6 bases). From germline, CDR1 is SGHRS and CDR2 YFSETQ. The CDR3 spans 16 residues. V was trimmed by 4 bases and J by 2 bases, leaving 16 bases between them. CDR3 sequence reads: CASSPSRAGPYNEQFF. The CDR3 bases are TGCGCCAGCAGCCCTTCGAGGGCGGGACCCTACAATGAGCAGTTCTTC.

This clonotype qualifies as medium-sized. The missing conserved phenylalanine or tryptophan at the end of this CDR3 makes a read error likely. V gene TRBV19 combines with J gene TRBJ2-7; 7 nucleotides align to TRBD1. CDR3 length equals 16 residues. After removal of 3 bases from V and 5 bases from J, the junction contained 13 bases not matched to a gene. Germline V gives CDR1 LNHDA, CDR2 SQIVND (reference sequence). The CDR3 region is CASSINSRQGIHEQYL. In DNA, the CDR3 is TGTGCCAGTAGTATCAATTCGAGACAGGGTATCCACGAGCAGTACCTC.

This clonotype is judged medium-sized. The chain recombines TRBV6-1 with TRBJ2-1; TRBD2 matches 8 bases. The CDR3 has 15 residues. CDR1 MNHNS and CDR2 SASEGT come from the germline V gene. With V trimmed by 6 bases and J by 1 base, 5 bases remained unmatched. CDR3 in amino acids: CASSLAGASYNEQFF. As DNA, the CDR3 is TGTGCCAGCAGCCTAGCGGGCGCTTCCTACAATGAGCAGTTCTTC.

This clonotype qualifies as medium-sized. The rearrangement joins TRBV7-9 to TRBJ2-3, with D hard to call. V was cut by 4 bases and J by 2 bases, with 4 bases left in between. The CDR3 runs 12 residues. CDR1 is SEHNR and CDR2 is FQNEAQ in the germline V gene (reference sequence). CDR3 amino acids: CASSSNTDTQYF. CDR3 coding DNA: TGTGCCAGCAGCTCTAACACAGATACGCAGTATTTT.

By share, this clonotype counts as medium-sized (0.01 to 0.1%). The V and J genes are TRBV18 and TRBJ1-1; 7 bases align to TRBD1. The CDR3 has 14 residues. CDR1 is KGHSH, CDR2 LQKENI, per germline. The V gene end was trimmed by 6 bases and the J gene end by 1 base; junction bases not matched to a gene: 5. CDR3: CASSLGQANTEAFF. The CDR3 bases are TGTGCCAGCTCCCTAGGACAGGCGAACACTGAAGCTTTCTTT.

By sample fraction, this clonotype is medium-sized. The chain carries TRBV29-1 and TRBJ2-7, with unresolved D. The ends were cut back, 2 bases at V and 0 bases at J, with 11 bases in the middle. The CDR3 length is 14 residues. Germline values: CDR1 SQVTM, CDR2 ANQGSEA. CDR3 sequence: CSVETTSGSYEQYF. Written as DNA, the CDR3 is TGCAGCGTTGAAACCACTTCGGGCTCCTACGAGCAGTACTTC.

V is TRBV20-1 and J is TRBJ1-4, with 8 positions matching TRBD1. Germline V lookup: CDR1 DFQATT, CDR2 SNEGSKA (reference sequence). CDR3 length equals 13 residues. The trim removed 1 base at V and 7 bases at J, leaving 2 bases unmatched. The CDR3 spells CSARVGTGEKLFF. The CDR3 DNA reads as TGCAGTGCTAGAGTGGGGACAGGTGAAAAACTGTTTTTT.

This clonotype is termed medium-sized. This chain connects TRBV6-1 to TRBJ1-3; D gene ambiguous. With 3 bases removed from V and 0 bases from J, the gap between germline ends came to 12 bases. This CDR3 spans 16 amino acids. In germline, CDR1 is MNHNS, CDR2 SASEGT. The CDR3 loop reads CASSDKRQYSGNTIYF. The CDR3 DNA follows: TGTGCCAGCAGTGATAAGCGGCAGTACTCTGGAAACACCATATATTTT.

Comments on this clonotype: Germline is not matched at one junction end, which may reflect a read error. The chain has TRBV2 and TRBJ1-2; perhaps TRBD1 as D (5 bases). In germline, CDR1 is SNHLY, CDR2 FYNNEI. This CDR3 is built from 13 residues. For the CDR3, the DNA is TGTGCCAGCAGTAAGGTCAGGGACCATGGTTACACCTTC. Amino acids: CASSKVRDHGYTF.

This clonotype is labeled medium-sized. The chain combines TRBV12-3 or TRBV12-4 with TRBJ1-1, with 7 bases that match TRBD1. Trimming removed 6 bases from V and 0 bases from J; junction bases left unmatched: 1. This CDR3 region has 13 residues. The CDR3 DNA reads TGTGCCAGCAGGGGACAGATGAACACTGAAGCTTTCTTT. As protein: CASRGQMNTEAFF.

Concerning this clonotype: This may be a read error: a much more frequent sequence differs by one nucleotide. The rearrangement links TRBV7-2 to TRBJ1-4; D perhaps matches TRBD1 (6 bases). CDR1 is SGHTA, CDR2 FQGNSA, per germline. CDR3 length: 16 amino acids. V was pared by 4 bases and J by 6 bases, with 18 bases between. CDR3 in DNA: TGTGCCAGCAGCTCCGGACGGCCAGGGGTCTATGAAAAACTGTTTTTT. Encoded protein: CASSSGRPGVYEKLFF.

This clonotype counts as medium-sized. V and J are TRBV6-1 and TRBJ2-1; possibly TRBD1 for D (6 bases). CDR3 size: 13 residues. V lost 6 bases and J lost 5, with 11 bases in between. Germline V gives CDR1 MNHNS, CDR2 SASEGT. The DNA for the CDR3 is TGTGCCAGCAGCAGGGGCTCTAACAATGAGCAGTTCTTC. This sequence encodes CASSRGSNNEQFF.

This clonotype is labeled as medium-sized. In nucleotides, the CDR3 is TGTGCCAGCAGCCAAGATCAAACCCCGGGGGTACCCGGGGAGCTGTTTTTT. Amino acids: CASSQDQTPGVPGELFF. The rearrangement joins TRBV4-2 to TRBJ2-2; TRBD2 might be the D (6 bases). V was trimmed by 0 bases and J by 6 bases, leaving 17 bases between them. Germline V gene data show CDR1 as LGHNA and CDR2 as YNFKEQ. The CDR3 spans 17 residues.

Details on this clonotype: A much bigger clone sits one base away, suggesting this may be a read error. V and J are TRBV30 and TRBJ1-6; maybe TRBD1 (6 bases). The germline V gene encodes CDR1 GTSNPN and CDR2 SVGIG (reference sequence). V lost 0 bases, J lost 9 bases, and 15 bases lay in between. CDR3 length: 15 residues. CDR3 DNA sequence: TGTGCCTGGAGTGTAAGTGGGAAAGGGGGTTCACCCCTCCACTTT. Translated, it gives CAWSVSGKGGSPLHF.

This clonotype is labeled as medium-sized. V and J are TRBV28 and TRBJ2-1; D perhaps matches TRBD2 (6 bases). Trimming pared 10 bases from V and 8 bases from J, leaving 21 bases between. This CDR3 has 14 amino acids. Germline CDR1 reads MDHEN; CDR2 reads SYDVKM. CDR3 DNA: TGTGCCATACGGGGGAGGACCCCGTCCCATGAGCAGTTCTTC. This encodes CAIRGRTPSHEQFF.

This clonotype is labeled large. The CDR3 sequence is CSARDLGLASLDEQYF. Here the CDR3 DNA reads TGCAGTGCTAGAGATCTAGGGCTAGCGAGTTTGGACGAGCAGTACTTC. The chain joins TRBV20-1 to TRBJ2-7; the D gene is possibly TRBD2 (6 bases). Trimming left V 0 bases short and J 5 bases short, with 20 bases between. Germline loops: CDR1 DFQATT, CDR2 SNEGSKA (reference sequence). CDR3 length: 16 residues.

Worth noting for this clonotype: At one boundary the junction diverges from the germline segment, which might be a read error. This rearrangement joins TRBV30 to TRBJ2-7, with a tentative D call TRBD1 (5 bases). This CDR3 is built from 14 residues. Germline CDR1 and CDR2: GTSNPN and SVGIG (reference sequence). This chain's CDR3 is CAWSLTREAYEHYF. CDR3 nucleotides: TGTGCCTGGAGTCTCACCAGGGAAGCCTACGAGCACTACTTC.

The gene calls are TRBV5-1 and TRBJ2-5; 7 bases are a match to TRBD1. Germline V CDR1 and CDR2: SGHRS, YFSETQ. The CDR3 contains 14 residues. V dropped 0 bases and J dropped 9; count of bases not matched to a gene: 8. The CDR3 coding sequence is TGCGCCAGCAGCTTGGACACAGGGGTTGGAGCCCAGTACTTC. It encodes CASSLDTGVGAQYF.

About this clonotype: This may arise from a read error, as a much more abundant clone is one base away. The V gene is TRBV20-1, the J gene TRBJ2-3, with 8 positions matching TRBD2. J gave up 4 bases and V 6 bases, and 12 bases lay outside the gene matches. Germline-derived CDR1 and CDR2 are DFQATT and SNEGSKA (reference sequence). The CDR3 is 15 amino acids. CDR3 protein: CSAVPVSGTADTQYF. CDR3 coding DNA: TGCAGTGCCGTACCTGTTAGCGGGACCGCAGATACGCAGTATTTT.